The source of this TCR beta chain is a study of blood T cell repertoires in COVID-19. Clones were read by immunoSEQ multiplex PCR, and TCRdb kept only the in-frame ones, dropping some. The sample includes a few hundred thousand clones, roughly 90% seen only once; the top ten take about 5.9%. The receptor comes from a man aged 55 to 69 with acute or convalescent COVID-19. Sequences were obtained from peripheral blood.

CDR3 bases: TGCGCCAGCAGCCGACGGACAGGCGGGACCGGGGAGCTGTTTTTT. It is translated as CASSRRTGGTGELFF. The chain couples TRBV4-3 to TRBJ2-2; 7 bases match TRBD1. After removal of 4 bases from V and 5 bases from J, the junction contained 7 bases not matched to a gene. This CDR3 is 15 amino acids long. Germline loops: CDR1 LGHNA, CDR2 YSLEER.